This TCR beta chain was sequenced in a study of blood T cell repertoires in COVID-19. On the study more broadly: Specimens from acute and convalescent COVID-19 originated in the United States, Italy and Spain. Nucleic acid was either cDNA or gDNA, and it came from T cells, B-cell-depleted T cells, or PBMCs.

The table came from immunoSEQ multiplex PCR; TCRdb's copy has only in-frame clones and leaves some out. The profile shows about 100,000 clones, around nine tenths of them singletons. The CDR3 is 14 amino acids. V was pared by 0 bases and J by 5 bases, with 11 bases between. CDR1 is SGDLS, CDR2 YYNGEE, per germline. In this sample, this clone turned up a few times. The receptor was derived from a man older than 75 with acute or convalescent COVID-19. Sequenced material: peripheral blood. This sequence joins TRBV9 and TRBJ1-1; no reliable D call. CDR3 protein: CASSVGRVRTEAFF. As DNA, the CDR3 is TGTGCCAGCAGCGTAGGTCGGGTAAGGACTGAAGCTTTCTTT. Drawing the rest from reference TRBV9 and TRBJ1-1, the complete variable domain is DSGVTQTPKHLITATGQRVTLRCSPRSGDLSVYWYQQSLDQGLQFLIQYYNGEERAKGNILERFSAQQFPDLHSELNLSSLELGDSALYFCASSVGRVRTEAFFGQGTRLTVV.